This note documents a single TCR beta chain sequence. The antigen remains undetermined. The CDR3 is 16 residues long. From germline, CDR1 is SGHTA and CDR2 FQGNSA. The V and J ends lost 5 bases and 6 bases respectively, with 23 bases between them. TCRdb itself ran the reads through MiXCR, one entry per CDR3 protein. The data hold nearly 700,000 distinct CDR3 sequences, with around 30% observed a single time. This sample was included in a study of T cell repertoires in cytomegalovirus infection. Whole-study context: HLA-B-restricted CMV epitopes that are well studied, plus recently identified HLA-C-restricted ones, were used by the study. General study findings and limits: Ex vivo responses were dominated by HLA-C-restricted CMV-specific TCR beta clonotypes.

This specimen was cultured PBMCs, taken from culture after CMV antigen stimulation. The chain recombines TRBV7-2 with TRBJ2-7; D tentatively reads TRBD1 or TRBD2 (5 bases each). The source is a human donor in good health (CMV status not recorded). Some clones in this sample may be carry-over from other donors' samples. The CDR3 spells CASSTAGIGAAGEQYF. The CDR3 DNA reads as TGTGCCAGCAGCACCGCCGGCATAGGGGCGGCGGGCGAGCAGTACTTC.